A selection of T cell receptor beta chains follows, all from one sample in a study of regulatory T cells in long-lasting Graves disease. From the multiplex PCR reads, TCRdb called clonotypes with MiXCR, one entry per CDR3 protein. The table records roughly 530,000 distinct CDR3 sequences, 15% to 20% of them present only once. These same data were also listed under a study on T cells in Graves' hyperthyroidism and ophthalmopathy.

The material sequenced was peripheral blood mononuclear cells (PBMCs), taken at new diagnosis, from a patient treated with antithyroid drugs. The source of these receptors is a woman between 40 and 65 years old with Graves disease. Both conserved end residues are part of each CDR3. A D gene is named only where the DNA matches it firmly. A row's size may be missing; if present it is once, few, many or a size class.

clone size	D gene	J gene	V gene	CDR3 protein	CDR3 DNA
.	.	TRBJ2-7	TRBV7-9	CASSQDPGSYEQYF	TGTGCCAGCAGCCAAGATCCGGGGTCCTACGAGCAGTACTTC
many	TRBD1	TRBJ1-5	TRBV18	CASSPQGADQPQHF	TGTGCCAGCAGCCCACAGGGGGCTGATCAGCCCCAGCATTTT
.	TRBD2	TRBJ2-2	TRBV5-1	CASSPWTSGTNTGELFF	TGCGCCAGCAGCCCGTGGACTAGCGGGACGAACACCGGGGAGCTGTTTTTT
many	TRBD2	TRBJ2-1	TRBV7-3	CASSYGGGTSYNEQFF	TGTGCCAGCAGCTACGGCGGGGGAACCTCCTACAATGAGCAGTTCTTC
few	TRBD1	TRBJ2-2	TRBV9	CASSVWDRATGELFF	TGTGCCAGCAGCGTATGGGACAGGGCCACCGGGGAGCTGTTTTTT
.	.	TRBJ2-1	TRBV12-3/TRBV12-4	CASNVAWNEQFF	TGTGCCAGCAACGTTGCTTGGAATGAGCAGTTCTTC
.	.	TRBJ2-2	TRBV7-7	CASSPGTITGELFF	TGTGCTAGCAGCCCCGGGACGATCACCGGGGAGCTGTTTTTT
few	TRBD1	TRBJ1-5	TRBV19	CASSRRGLPSNQPQHF	TGTGCCAGTAGTCGCAGGGGGCTCCCGAGCAATCAGCCCCAGCATTTT
many	TRBD2	TRBJ2-1	TRBV27	CASSPLAGGPAEQFF	TGTGCCAGCAGCCCTTTAGCGGGGGGACCCGCTGAGCAGTTCTTC
.	TRBD1	TRBJ2-2	TRBV2	CATRQGDTGELFF	TGTGCCACTAGACAGGGGGACACCGGGGAGCTGTTTTTT
many	.	TRBJ2-7	TRBV2	CASSDEIGNEQYF	TGTGCCAGCAGTGATGAGATAGGCAACGAGCAGTACTTC
many	.	TRBJ1-3	TRBV7-2	CASSLSGSNTIYF	TGTGCCAGCAGCTTATCAGGGTCGAACACCATATATTTT
many	.	TRBJ2-1	TRBV2	CASSERGRSSYNEQFF	TGTGCCAGCAGTGAAAGGGGACGCAGCTCCTACAATGAGCAGTTCTTC
.	.	TRBJ2-2	TRBV6-1	CASNLRGTGELFF	TGTGCCAGCAACCTGAGAGGGACCGGGGAGCTGTTTTTT
many	.	TRBJ2-1	TRBV27	CASSFDPGLYNEQFF	TGTGCCAGCAGTTTCGACCCTGGACTATACAATGAGCAGTTCTTC
.	.	TRBJ2-4	TRBV29-1	CSVEVQGGRNIQYF	TGCAGCGTTGAAGTACAGGGTGGGAGAAACATTCAGTACTTC
many	.	TRBJ1-1	TRBV2	CASRNREETAEAFF	TGTGCCAGCAGGAATCGGGAAGAAACCGCTGAAGCTTTCTTT
few	.	TRBJ1-5	TRBV28	CASSQGRDLNQPQHF	TGTGCCAGCAGCCAGGGGCGGGACCTCAATCAGCCCCAGCATTTT
once	TRBD1	TRBJ2-3	TRBV25-1	CASSEYSPGGYTDTQYF	TGTGCCAGCAGTGAATATTCTCCAGGGGGTTACACAGATACGCAGTATTTT
.	.	TRBJ2-5	TRBV12-3/TRBV12-4	CASSYSPAGFQETQYF	TGTGCCAGCAGTTACTCCCCCGCTGGGTTCCAAGAGACCCAGTACTTC
many	TRBD1	TRBJ2-7	TRBV7-9	CASSPRGQGDYEQYF	TGTGCCAGCAGCCCTAGGGGGCAGGGGGATTACGAGCAGTACTTC
many	TRBD1	TRBJ1-1	TRBV19	CASNMGQLNTEAFF	TGTGCCAGTAATATGGGACAGCTGAACACTGAAGCTTTCTTT
few	.	TRBJ2-7	TRBV4-1	CASSQERYGEQYF	TGCGCCAGCAGCCAAGAAAGGTACGGCGAGCAGTACTTC
many	.	TRBJ2-2	TRBV27	CASSSWTDNTGELFF	TGTGCCAGCAGTTCATGGACGGACAACACCGGGGAGCTGTTTTTT
many	.	TRBJ1-2	TRBV5-1	CASSSLGGDYGYTF	TGCGCCAGCAGCTCCCTGGGGGGAGACTATGGCTACACCTTC
many	TRBD2	TRBJ2-7	TRBV6-2/TRBV6-3	CASSISSSGVSYEQYF	TGTGCCAGCAGTATATCTTCTAGCGGGGTGTCCTACGAGCAGTACTTC
.	.	TRBJ2-2	TRBV4-1	CASSQDGRAAGTGALFF	TGCGCCAGCAGCCAAGACGGTAGGGCAGCAGGCACCGGGGCGCTGTTTTTT
many	.	TRBJ1-1	TRBV6-1	CASSLQVTGTEAFF	TGTGCCAGCAGCCTGCAGGTGACCGGCACTGAAGCTTTCTTT
.	TRBD2	TRBJ2-3	TRBV19	CASSLVLAPSTDTQYF	TGTGCCAGTAGTCTCGTACTAGCGCCAAGCACAGATACGCAGTATTTT
.	.	TRBJ2-7	TRBV6-1	CASSLGQLTYEQYF	TGTGCCAGCAGCCTTGGACAGCTAACCTACGAGCAGTACTTC
.	TRBD1	TRBJ2-3	TRBV20-1	CSAGTGATDTQYF	TGCAGTGCTGGGACAGGGGCCACAGATACGCAGTATTTT
few	TRBD1	TRBJ2-1	TRBV20-1	CSANRGDEQFF	TGCAGTGCAAACAGGGGCGATGAGCAGTTCTTC